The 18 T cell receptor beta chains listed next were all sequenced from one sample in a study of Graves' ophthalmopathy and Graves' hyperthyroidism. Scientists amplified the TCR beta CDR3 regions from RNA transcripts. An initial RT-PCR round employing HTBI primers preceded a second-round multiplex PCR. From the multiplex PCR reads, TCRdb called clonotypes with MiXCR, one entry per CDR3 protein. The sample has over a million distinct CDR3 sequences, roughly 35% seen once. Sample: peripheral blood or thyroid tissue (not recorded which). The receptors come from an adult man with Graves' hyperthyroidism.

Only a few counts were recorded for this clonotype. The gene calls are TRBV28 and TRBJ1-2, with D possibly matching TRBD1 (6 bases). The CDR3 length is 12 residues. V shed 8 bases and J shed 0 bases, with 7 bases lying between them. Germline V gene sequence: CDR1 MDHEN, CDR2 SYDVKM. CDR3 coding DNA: TGTGCCAGCGGGGACACTAACTATGGCTACACCTTC. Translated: CASGDTNYGYTF.

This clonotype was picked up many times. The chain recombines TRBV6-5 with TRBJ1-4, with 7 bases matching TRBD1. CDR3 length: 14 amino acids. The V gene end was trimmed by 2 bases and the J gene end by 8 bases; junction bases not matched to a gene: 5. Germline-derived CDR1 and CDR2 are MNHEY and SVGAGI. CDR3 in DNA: TGTGCCAGCAGTTACGACCAGGGGGGCGAAAAACTGTTTTTT. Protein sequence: CASSYDQGGEKLFF.

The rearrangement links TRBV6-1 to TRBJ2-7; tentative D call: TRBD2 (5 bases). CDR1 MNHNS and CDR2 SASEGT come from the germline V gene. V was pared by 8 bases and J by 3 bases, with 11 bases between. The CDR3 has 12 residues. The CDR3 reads CASGRADYEQYF. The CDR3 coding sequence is TGTGCCAGCGGAAGAGCGGACTACGAGCAGTACTTC.

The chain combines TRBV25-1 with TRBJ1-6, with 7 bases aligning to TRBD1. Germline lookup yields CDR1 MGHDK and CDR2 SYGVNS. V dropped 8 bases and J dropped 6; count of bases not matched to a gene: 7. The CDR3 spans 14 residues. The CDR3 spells CASQTGQSNSPLHF. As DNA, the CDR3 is TGTGCCAGCCAAACGGGACAGAGTAATTCACCCCTCCACTTT.

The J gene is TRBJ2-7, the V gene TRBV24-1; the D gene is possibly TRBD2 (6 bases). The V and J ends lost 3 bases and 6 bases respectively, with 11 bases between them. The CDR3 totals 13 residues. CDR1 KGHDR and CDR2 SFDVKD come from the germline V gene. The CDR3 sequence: CATSDGGTGEQYF. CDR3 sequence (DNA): TGTGCCACCAGTGATGGGGGGACGGGCGAGCAGTACTTC.

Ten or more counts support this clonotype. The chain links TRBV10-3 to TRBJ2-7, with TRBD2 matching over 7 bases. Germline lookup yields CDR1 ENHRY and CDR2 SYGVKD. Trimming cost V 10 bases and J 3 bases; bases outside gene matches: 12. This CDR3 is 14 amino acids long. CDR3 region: CATFFGEGLYEQYF. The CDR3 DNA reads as TGTGCCACCTTCTTTGGGGAGGGCCTCTACGAGCAGTACTTC.

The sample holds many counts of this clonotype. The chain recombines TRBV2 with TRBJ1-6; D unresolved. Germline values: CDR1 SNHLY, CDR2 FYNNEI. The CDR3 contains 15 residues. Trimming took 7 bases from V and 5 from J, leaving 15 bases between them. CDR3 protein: CASNKLEVNNSPLHF. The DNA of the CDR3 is TGTGCCAGCAATAAACTGGAGGTTAATAATTCACCCCTCCACTTT.

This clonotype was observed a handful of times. For the CDR3, the DNA is TGTGCCAGCAATCTGGAGAGGCAGCCCCAGCATTTT. Its translation is CASNLERQPQHF. The chain links TRBV6-1 to TRBJ1-5; D is unclear. The CDR3 is 12 amino acids. The germline V and J ends were trimmed by 7 bases and 7 bases, with 11 bases remaining between them. Per germline, CDR1 MNHNS and CDR2 SASEGT.

The CDR3 here is CSCDGISTDTQYF. In DNA, the CDR3 is TGCAGCTGCGACGGGATTAGCACAGATACGCAGTATTTT. The V gene is TRBV29-1, the J gene TRBJ2-3, with a weak D call TRBD2 (5 bases). Germline V gene lookup returns CDR1 SQVTM and CDR2 ANQGSEA. The CDR3 totals 13 residues. The germline V and J ends were trimmed by 8 bases and 0 bases, with 12 bases remaining between them.

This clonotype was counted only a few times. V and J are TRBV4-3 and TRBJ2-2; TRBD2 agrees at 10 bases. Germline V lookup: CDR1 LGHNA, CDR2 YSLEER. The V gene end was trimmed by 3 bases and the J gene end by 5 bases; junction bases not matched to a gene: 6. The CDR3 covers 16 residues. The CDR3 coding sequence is TGCGCCAGCAGCCAGCAAGGACTAGCGGATACCGGGGAGCTGTTTTTT. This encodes CASSQQGLADTGELFF.

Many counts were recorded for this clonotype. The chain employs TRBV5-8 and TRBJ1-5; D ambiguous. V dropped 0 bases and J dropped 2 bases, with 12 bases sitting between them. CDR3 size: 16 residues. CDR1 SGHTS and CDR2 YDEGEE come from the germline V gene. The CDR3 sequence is CASSLGSGYGNQPQHF. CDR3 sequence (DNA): TGTGCCAGCAGCTTGGGGTCAGGTTACGGCAATCAGCCCCAGCATTTT.

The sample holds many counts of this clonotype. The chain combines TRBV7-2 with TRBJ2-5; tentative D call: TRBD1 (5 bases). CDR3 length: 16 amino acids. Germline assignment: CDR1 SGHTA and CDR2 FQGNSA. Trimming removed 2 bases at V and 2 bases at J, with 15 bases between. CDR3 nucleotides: TGTGCCAGCAGCTTATTAAGGGGCCCCTTACAAGAGACCCAGTACTTC. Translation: CASSLLRGPLQETQYF.

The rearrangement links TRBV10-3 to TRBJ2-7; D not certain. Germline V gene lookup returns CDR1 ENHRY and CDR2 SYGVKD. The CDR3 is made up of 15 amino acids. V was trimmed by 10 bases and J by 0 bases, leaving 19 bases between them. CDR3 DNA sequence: TGTGCCAGCAGATCCGCCGAACCGAGCTCCTACGAGCAGTACTTC. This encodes CASRSAEPSSYEQYF.

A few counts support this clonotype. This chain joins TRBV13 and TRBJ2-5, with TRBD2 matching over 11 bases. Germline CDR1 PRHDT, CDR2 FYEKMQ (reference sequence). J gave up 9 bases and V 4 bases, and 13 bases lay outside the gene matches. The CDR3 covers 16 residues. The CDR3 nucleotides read TGTGCCAGCAGCTCGACTAGCGGGGCCTGGGCGAGAGCCCAGTACTTC. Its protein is CASSSTSGAWARAQYF.

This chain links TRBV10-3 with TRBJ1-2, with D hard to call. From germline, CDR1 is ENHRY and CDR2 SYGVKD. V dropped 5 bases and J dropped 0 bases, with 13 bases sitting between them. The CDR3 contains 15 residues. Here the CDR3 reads CAISRTAQANYGYTF. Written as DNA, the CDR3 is TGTGCCATCAGTAGAACAGCCCAAGCTAACTATGGCTACACCTTC.

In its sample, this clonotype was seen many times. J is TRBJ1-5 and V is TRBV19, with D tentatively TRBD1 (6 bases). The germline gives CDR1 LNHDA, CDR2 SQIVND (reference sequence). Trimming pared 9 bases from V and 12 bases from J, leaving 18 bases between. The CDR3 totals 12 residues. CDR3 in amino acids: CASGTFGRGQHF. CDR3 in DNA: TGTGCCAGCGGGACATTCGGACGGGGCCAGCATTTT.

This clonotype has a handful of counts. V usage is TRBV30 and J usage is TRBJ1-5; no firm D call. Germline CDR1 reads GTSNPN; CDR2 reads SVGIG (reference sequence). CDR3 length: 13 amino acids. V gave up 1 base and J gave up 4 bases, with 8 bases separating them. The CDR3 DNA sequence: TGTGCCTGGAGTGGGGGAATTAATCAGCCCCAGCATTTT. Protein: CAWSGGINQPQHF.

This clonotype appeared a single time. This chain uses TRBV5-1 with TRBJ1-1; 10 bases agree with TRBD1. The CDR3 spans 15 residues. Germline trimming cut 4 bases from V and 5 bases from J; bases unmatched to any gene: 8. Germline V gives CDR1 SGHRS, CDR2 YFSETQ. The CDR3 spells CASSAGDRGATEAFF. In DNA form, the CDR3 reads TGCGCCAGCAGCGCGGGGGACAGGGGAGCAACTGAAGCTTTCTTT.